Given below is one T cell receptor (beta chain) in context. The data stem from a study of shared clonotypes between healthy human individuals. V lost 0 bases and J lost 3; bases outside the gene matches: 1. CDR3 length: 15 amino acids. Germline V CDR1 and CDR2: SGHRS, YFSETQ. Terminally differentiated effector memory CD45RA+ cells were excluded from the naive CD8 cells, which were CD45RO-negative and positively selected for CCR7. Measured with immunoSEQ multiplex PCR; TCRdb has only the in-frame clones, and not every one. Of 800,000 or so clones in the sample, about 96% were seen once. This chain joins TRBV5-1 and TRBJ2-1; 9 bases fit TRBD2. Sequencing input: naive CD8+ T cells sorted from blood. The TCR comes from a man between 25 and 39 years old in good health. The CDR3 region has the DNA TGCGCCAGCAGCTTGGCTAGCGGGGACTACAATGAGCAGTTCTTC. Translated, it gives CASSLASGDYNEQFF.